The clone carrying this TCR beta chain was observed at least ten times. The antigen is undetermined. Healthy donors of bone marrow made up the group. V lost 7 bases, J lost 3 bases, and 12 bases lay in between. Per germline, CDR1 SNHLY and CDR2 FYNNEI. CDR3 size: 14 residues. The data originate from a study of cytomegalovirus exposure and HLA in healthy donors. Overall study context: HLA-typed donors contributed some 77 million unique TCRs, which were held in an early data release. Overall study results and limits: Accurate predictions that matched the HLA-A and HLA-B alleles of most subjects were reportedly made from TCR beta sequences. Earlier analysis found most TCR beta V segments productive about 87% or about 30% of the time.

The PCR contained 60 Vbeta and 13 Jbeta primers. Sequenced by immunoSEQ multiplex PCR; TCRdb stores in-frame clones only, minus some. The sample carries about 130,000 clones, around 9% recorded once. The rearrangement uses TRBV2 and TRBJ1-4; the D is unclear. This TCR was sampled from a man aged 35-49 years in good health and CMV-seronegative. Sequencing was performed on PBMCs. The CDR3 coding sequence is TGTGCCAGCATCCCCCCTTCGGCTAATGAAAAACTGTTTTTT. Its protein is CASIPPSANEKLFF. Based on the CDR3 plus reference TRBV2 and TRBJ1-4, the full variable domain is EPEVTQTPSHQVTQMGQEVILRCVPISNHLYFYWYRQILGQKVEFLVSFYNNEISEKSEIFDDQFSVERPDGSNFTLKIRSTKLEDSAMYFCASIPPSANEKLFFGSGTQLSVL.